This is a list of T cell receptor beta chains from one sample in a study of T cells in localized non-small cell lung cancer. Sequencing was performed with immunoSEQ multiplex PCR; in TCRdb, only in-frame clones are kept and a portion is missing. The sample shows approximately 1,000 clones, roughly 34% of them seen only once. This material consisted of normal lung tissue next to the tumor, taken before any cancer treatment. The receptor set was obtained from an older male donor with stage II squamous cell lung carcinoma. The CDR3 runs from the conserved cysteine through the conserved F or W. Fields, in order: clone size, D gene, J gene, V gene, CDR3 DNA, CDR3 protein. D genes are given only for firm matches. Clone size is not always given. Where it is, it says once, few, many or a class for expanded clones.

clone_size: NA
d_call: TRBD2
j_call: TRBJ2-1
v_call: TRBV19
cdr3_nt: TGTGCCAGTAGTATCACTAGCGGGGGGAGCAATGAGCAGTTCTTC
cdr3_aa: CASSITSGGSNEQFF

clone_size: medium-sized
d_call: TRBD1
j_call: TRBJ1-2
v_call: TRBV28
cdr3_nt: TGTGCCAGCAGTTTACAGGGGGGTAATGGCTACACCTTC
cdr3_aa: CASSLQGGNGYTF

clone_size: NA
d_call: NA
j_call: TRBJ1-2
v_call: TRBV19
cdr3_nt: TGTGCCAGTAGTCCAGGGGAATACCCAAACTATGGCTACACCTTC
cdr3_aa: CASSPGEYPNYGYTF

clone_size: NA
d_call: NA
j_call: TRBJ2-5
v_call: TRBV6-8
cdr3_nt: TGTGCCAGCAGTTATGGTGGGGTTCCAGGGGAGACCCAGTACTTC
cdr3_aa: CASSYGGVPGETQYF

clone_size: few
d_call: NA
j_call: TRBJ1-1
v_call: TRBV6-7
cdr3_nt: TGTGCCAGCAGTCACCTCCGGGGCTCCTCGGGAGCTTTCTTT
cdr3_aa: CASSHLRGSSGAFF

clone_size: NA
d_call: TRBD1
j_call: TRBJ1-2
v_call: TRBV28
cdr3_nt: TGTGCCAGCAGTTTCGCGGCGGACAGGAGCTATGGCTACACCTTC
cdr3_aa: CASSFAADRSYGYTF

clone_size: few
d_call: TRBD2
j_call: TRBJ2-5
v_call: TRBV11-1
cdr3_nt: TGTGCCAGCAGCATTGGACTAGCGGGACGGGAGACCCAGTACTTC
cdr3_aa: CASSIGLAGRETQYF

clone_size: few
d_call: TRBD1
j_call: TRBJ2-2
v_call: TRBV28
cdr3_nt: TGTGCCAGCAGTTCAGGGGGCGGGGAGCTGTTTTTT
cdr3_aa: CASSSGGGELFF

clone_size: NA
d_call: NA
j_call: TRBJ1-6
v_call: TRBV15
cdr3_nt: TGTGCCACCAGCGGGAGACAGGTTAATTCACCCCTCCACTTT
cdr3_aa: CATSGRQVNSPLHF

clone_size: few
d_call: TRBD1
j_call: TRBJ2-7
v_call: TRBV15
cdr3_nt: TGTGCCACCAGCAGACATCCGGGGGACAGGACGTACGAGCAGTACTTC
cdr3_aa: CATSRHPGDRTYEQYF